This is a list of T cell receptor beta chains from one sample in a study of blood T cell repertoires in COVID-19. Clones were sequenced by immunoSEQ multiplex PCR, and TCRdb holds only the in-frame ones, with some missing. The profile shows about 400,000 clones, 80% to 90% of them singletons. Sequences were obtained from peripheral blood. The source is a woman aged 30 to 39 with active or convalescent COVID-19. CDR3s include the opening cysteine and the closing phenylalanine or tryptophan. Each record gives: clone size, D gene, V gene, J gene, CDR3 length, CDR3 protein, CDR3 DNA. A D gene is named only where the DNA matches it firmly. Size tells how often a clone was seen (once, few, many) or the class of an expanded clone, and some rows leave it out.

size: -
D: -
V: TRBV6-1
J: TRBJ2-7
length: 15
CDR3: CASSEEGTGSYEQYF
DNA: TGTGCCAGCAGTGAAGAGGGCACAGGGAGCTACGAGCAGTACTTC

size: few
D: -
V: TRBV6-5
J: TRBJ1-1
length: 15
CDR3: CASSSQDRMNTEAFF
DNA: TGTGCCAGCAGTTCACAGGACAGAATGAACACTGAAGCTTTCTTT

size: -
D: TRBD1
V: TRBV30
J: TRBJ1-4
length: 14
CDR3: CAWSHRGSNEKLFF
DNA: TGTGCCTGGAGCCACAGGGGCTCTAATGAAAAACTGTTTTTT

size: -
D: -
V: TRBV9
J: TRBJ2-3
length: 21
CDR3: CASSVGQGGEIAGVSTDTQYF
DNA: TGTGCCAGCAGCGTAGGACAGGGGGGAGAAATAGCGGGAGTGAGCACAGATACGCAGTATTTT

size: -
D: -
V: TRBV29-1
J: TRBJ2-3
length: 11
CDR3: CSVGPTDTQYF
DNA: TGCAGCGTGGGCCCAACAGATACGCAGTATTTT

size: -
D: TRBD1
V: TRBV2
J: TRBJ1-3
length: 15
CDR3: CASRGTGGRGNTIYF
DNA: TGTGCCAGCAGGGGGACAGGGGGCCGTGGAAACACCATATATTTT

size: -
D: TRBD2
V: TRBV5-6
J: TRBJ2-7
length: 15
CDR3: CASSLSGLAFYEQYF
DNA: TGTGCCAGCAGCCTATCGGGACTAGCTTTCTACGAGCAGTACTTC

size: -
D: TRBD1
V: TRBV28
J: TRBJ2-3
length: 16
CDR3: CASSRTVGQGKDTQYF
DNA: TGTGCCAGCAGCCGTACAGTGGGACAGGGAAAAGATACGCAGTATTTT

size: -
D: TRBD1
V: TRBV11-2
J: TRBJ1-2
length: 16
CDR3: CASSLGSGQGFDGYTF
DNA: TGTGCCAGCAGCTTAGGTTCCGGACAGGGTTTCGATGGCTACACCTTC

size: once
D: TRBD1
V: TRBV5-1
J: TRBJ1-5
length: 15
CDR3: CASSLGQGPNQPQHF
DNA: TGCGCCAGCAGCTTGGGACAGGGACCCAATCAGCCCCAGCATTTT

size: -
D: -
V: TRBV11-2
J: TRBJ1-1
length: 14
CDR3: CASRTEQDRLWAFF
DNA: TGTGCCAGCAGAACAGAGCAGGATCGTTTGTGGGCTTTCTTT

size: -
D: TRBD1
V: TRBV11-2
J: TRBJ2-7
length: 14
CDR3: CASSLKQGAGEQYF
DNA: TGTGCCAGCAGCCTAAAACAGGGGGCGGGGGAGCAGTACTTC

size: -
D: -
V: TRBV6-5
J: TRBJ2-4
length: 13
CDR3: CASSLDSRHIQYF
DNA: TGTGCCAGCAGTCTGGACAGTCGCCACATTCAGTACTTC

size: -
D: -
V: TRBV12-3/TRBV12-4
J: TRBJ1-2
length: 12
CDR3: CASSSPGPGYTF
DNA: TGTGCCAGCAGTTCCCCAGGGCCCGGCTACACCTTC

size: once
D: TRBD1
V: TRBV3-1/TRBV3-2
J: TRBJ1-1
length: 15
CDR3: CASSHRQGTNTEAFF
DNA: TGTGCCAGCAGCCACCGACAGGGCACGAACACTGAAGCTTTCTTT

size: few
D: -
V: TRBV7-2
J: TRBJ1-1
length: 17
CDR3: CASTTGLGKGGNTEAFF
DNA: TGTGCCAGCACTACAGGTCTGGGAAAAGGGGGGAACACTGAAGCTTTCTTT

size: -
D: -
V: TRBV5-1
J: TRBJ2-5
length: 14
CDR3: CASSLGDRRETQYF
DNA: TGCGCCAGCAGCTTGGGAGACAGGAGAGAGACCCAGTACTTC

size: -
D: TRBD2
V: TRBV4-1
J: TRBJ2-7
length: 14
CDR3: CASSHGGRAYEQYF
DNA: TGCGCCAGCAGCCACGGCGGGAGGGCATACGAGCAGTACTTC

size: -
D: -
V: TRBV4-2
J: TRBJ2-1
length: 15
CDR3: CASSRESSSYNEQFF
DNA: TGTGCCAGCAGTCGGGAGTCGAGCTCCTACAATGAGCAGTTCTTC

size: -
D: TRBD2
V: TRBV19
J: TRBJ2-3
length: 13
CDR3: CASTTGLASFLYF
DNA: TGTGCCAGTACCACCGGACTAGCGAGTTTTCTATATTTT

size: -
D: TRBD1
V: TRBV19
J: TRBJ1-2
length: 16
CDR3: CASRRDRAPADYGYTF
DNA: TGTGCCAGTCGCCGGGACAGGGCCCCCGCTGACTATGGCTACACCTTC

size: -
D: -
V: TRBV5-5
J: TRBJ2-1
length: 15
CDR3: CASSLGEFLSNEQFF
DNA: TGTGCCAGCAGCTTGGGTGAGTTCCTCTCCAATGAGCAGTTCTTC

size: -
D: -
V: TRBV30
J: TRBJ2-1
length: 13
CDR3: CAWGQSLEGEQFF
DNA: TGTGCCTGGGGACAATCCCTTGAGGGTGAGCAGTTCTTC

size: once
D: -
V: TRBV6-6
J: TRBJ1-1
length: 14
CDR3: CASSYQGLYTEAFF
DNA: TGTGCCAGCAGTTACCAGGGGCTATACACTGAAGCTTTCTTT

size: -
D: -
V: TRBV7-9
J: TRBJ1-2
length: 14
CDR3: CASSFTGYLHGYTF
DNA: TGTGCCAGCAGCTTCACAGGGTACCTCCATGGCTACACCTTC

size: -
D: -
V: TRBV7-2
J: TRBJ1-6
length: 16
CDR3: CASSSGGVLYNSPLHF
DNA: TGTGCCAGCAGCTCCGGCGGGGTACTTTATAATTCACCCCTCCACTTT

size: once
D: -
V: TRBV4-1
J: TRBJ2-1
length: 12
CDR3: CASSQEQGQRFF
DNA: TGCGCCAGCAGCCAAGAACAAGGACAGCGGTTCTTC

size: -
D: -
V: TRBV25-1
J: TRBJ2-6
length: 14
CDR3: CASRHNNVANVLTF
DNA: TGTGCCAGCAGGCACAACAATGTGGCCAACGTCCTGACTTTC